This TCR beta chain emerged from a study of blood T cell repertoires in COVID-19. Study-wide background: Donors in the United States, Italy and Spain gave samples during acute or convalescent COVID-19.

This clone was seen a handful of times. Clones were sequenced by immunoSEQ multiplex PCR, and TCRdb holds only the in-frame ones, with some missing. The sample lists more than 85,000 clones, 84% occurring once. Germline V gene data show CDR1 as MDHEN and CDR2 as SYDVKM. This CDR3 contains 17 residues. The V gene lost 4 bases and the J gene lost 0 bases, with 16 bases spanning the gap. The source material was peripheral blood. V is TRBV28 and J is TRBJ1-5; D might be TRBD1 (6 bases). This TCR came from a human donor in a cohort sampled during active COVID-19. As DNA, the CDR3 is TGTGCCAGCAGTTCCCATAAAACAGGGTATAGCAATCAGCCCCAGCATTTT. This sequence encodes CASSSHKTGYSNQPQHF.